Shown below are 26 T cell receptor beta chains from a single sample sequenced in a study of graft-versus-host responses after intestinal transplantation. TCRdb's copy holds only in-frame clones and misses some; the assay was immunoSEQ multiplex PCR. The profile shows approximately 5,200 clones, about two thirds of them singletons. The graft tissue was processed, and this released both intraepithelial and lamina propria lymphocytes. Source: ileum tissue, taken 254 days after intestinal transplant. The receptors were gathered from a human patient who received an intestinal transplant, so some T cells may come from the graft donor.

V usage is TRBV5-1 and J usage is TRBJ1-1, with D possibly TRBD1 on 5 matching bases. Trimming pared 2 bases from V and 1 base from J, leaving 18 bases between. This CDR3 is 17 amino acids long. Germline values: CDR1 SGHRS, CDR2 YFSETQ. CDR3 residues: CASSFSGASGTNTEAFF. CDR3 sequence (DNA): TGCGCCAGCAGCTTTAGCGGAGCCTCGGGGACGAACACTGAAGCTTTCTTT.

The chain is built from TRBV6-1 and TRBJ2-7; possibly TRBD2 for D (6 bases). The CDR3 is made up of 14 amino acids. The V gene's germline CDR1 is MNHNS and CDR2 SASEGT. V was shortened by 6 bases and J by 5 bases, with 17 bases between the two germline ends. The CDR3 is CASSGPRETDEQYF. Here the CDR3 DNA reads TGTGCCAGCAGCGGGCCCCGGGAGACGGACGAGCAGTACTTC.

The chain combines TRBV5-1 with TRBJ2-7; a weak D match, TRBD2 (6 bases). The germline CDR1 and CDR2 sequences are SGHRS and YFSETQ. The germline V and J ends were trimmed by 6 bases and 3 bases, with 19 bases remaining between them. The CDR3 is 15 residues long. The DNA for the CDR3 is TGCGCCAGCACCTCGCCCGACTCGGGGGTCTACGAGCAGTACTTC. Protein: CASTSPDSGVYEQYF. The full variable domain, its missing parts supplied by reference TRBV5-1 and TRBJ2-7, is KAGVTQTPRYLIKTRGQQVTLSCSPISGHRSVSWYQQTPGQGLQFLFEYFSETQRNKGNFPGRFSGRQFSNSRSEMNVSTLELGDSALYLCASTSPDSGVYEQYFGPGTRLTVT.

This chain joins TRBV30 and TRBJ1-4; TRBD1 matches at 7 bases. Looked up from germline, CDR1 is GTSNPN and CDR2 is SVGIG (reference sequence). Trimming took 2 bases from V and 5 from J; bases not matched to a gene: 11. The CDR3 length is 16 residues. This CDR3 is CAWSWTGGGGNEKLFF. For the CDR3, the DNA is TGTGCCTGGAGTTGGACAGGAGGGGGTGGAAATGAAAAACTGTTTTTT.

V usage is TRBV29-1 and J usage is TRBJ1-2, with unresolved D. V was shortened by 6 bases and J by 6 bases, with 23 bases between the two germline ends. The CDR3 extends over 15 amino acids. Germline V gives CDR1 SQVTM, CDR2 ANQGSEA. The CDR3 here is CSVRLPPPGKDGYTF. The CDR3 DNA follows: TGCAGCGTCCGGTTACCCCCTCCGGGGAAGGATGGCTACACCTTC.

V and J are TRBV7-8 and TRBJ2-1, with 7 bases lining up with TRBD2. The CDR3 spans 18 residues. Germline lookup yields CDR1 SGHVS and CDR2 FQNEAQ. The V gene end was trimmed by 5 bases and the J gene end by 4 bases; junction bases not matched to a gene: 17. The chain's CDR3 is CASSPRREGLPLYNEQFF. CDR3 nucleotides: TGTGCCAGCAGCCCACGGCGCGAGGGACTACCACTATACAATGAGCAGTTCTTC.

This sequence joins TRBV28 and TRBJ1-5; TRBD1 aligns across 8 bases. This CDR3 spans 15 amino acids. The V gene end was trimmed by 5 bases and the J gene end by 2 bases; junction bases not matched to a gene: 5. The germline V gene has CDR1 MDHEN and CDR2 SYDVKM. As DNA, the CDR3 is TGTGCCAGCAGTGTCAGGGGGCGCGGCAATCAGCCCCAGCATTTT. This codes for CASSVRGRGNQPQHF.

This chain joins TRBV6-5 and TRBJ2-3; D perhaps matches TRBD2 (6 bases). From germline, CDR1 is MNHEY and CDR2 SVGAGI. The CDR3 is 13 amino acids. V was pared by 6 bases and J by 1 base, with 8 bases between. CDR3 amino acids: CASSLAGTDTQYF. For the CDR3, the DNA is TGTGCCAGCAGCTTAGCGGGCACAGATACGCAGTATTTT.

The chain carries TRBV5-1 and TRBJ2-3; 11 nucleotides line up with TRBD2. CDR3 length: 16 amino acids. J gave up 3 bases and V 1 base, and 4 bases lay outside the gene matches. In germline, CDR1 is SGHRS, CDR2 YFSETQ. The CDR3 sequence: CASSLRLAGSTDTQYF. CDR3 nucleotide sequence: TGCGCCAGCAGCTTGAGACTAGCGGGATCGACAGATACGCAGTATTTT.

This clone came up a few times. The chain employs TRBV30 and TRBJ1-2, with TRBD1 matching over 8 bases. The V segment lost 3 bases and the J segment 2 bases; nucleotides outside the gene matches: 11. This CDR3 is 16 amino acids long. In germline, CDR1 is GTSNPN, CDR2 SVGIG (reference sequence). CDR3 DNA sequence: TGTGCCTGGAGCGACAGGGGTCACCCAATGAACTATGGCTACACCTTC. Translating it yields CAWSDRGHPMNYGYTF.

The V and J genes are TRBV4-2 and TRBJ1-4; a possible D gene is TRBD1 (5 bases). The CDR3 spans 16 residues. Trimming cost V 0 bases and J 8 bases, with 16 bases left between them. Germline loops: CDR1 LGHNA, CDR2 YNFKEQ. CDR3: CASSQDPPAGNEKLFF. Written as DNA, the CDR3 is TGTGCCAGCAGCCAAGATCCCCCGGCAGGGAACGAAAAACTGTTTTTT.

The rearrangement uses TRBV6-5 and TRBJ2-1, with 7 bases that match TRBD1. In germline, CDR1 is MNHEY, CDR2 SVGAGI. Trimming removed 6 bases from V and 4 bases from J; junction bases left unmatched: 9. The CDR3 length is 15 residues. The chain's CDR3 is CASRDRDSLYNEQFF. The CDR3 bases are TGTGCCAGCAGGGACCGGGACAGCCTTTACAATGAGCAGTTCTTC.

This rearrangement joins TRBV5-1 to TRBJ2-2; TRBD2 matches at 10 bases. J gave up 7 bases and V 0 bases, and 18 bases lay outside the gene matches. The CDR3 extends over 20 amino acids. Germline V gene sequence: CDR1 SGHRS, CDR2 YFSETQ. The CDR3 loop is CASSLVWASGSLMLGGELFF. CDR3 nucleotides: TGCGCCAGCAGCTTGGTTTGGGCTAGCGGGAGCCTGATGTTGGGCGGGGAGCTGTTTTTT.

CDR3 DNA sequence: TGTGCCAGCAGTAGACAGGGGGAAAACACCGGGGAGCTGTTTTTT. It specifies CASSRQGENTGELFF. The rearrangement joins TRBV2 to TRBJ2-2; 9 bases line up with TRBD1. CDR1 SNHLY and CDR2 FYNNEI come from the germline V gene. This CDR3 spans 15 amino acids. The trim removed 5 bases at V and 2 bases at J, leaving 3 bases unmatched.

The chain is built from TRBV5-1 and TRBJ2-1; possibly TRBD2 for D (6 bases). The CDR3 runs to 14 residues. Trimming removed 2 bases from V and 9 bases from J, with 15 bases in between. Germline V gives CDR1 SGHRS, CDR2 YFSETQ. The CDR3 DNA reads TGCGCCAGCAGCTTCCATGGTTCGGGGGTTGAGCAGTTCTTC. Translating gives CASSFHGSGVEQFF.

This clone was seen a handful of times. This chain uses TRBV18 with TRBJ2-1, with 14 bases aligning to TRBD2. CDR1 KGHSH and CDR2 LQKENI come from the germline V gene. Trimming cost V 3 bases and J 9 bases; bases outside gene matches: 4. The CDR3 is made up of 15 amino acids. The CDR3 is CASSPRTSGRSEQFF. CDR3 nucleotides: TGTGCCAGCTCACCGCGGACTAGCGGGAGGTCTGAGCAGTTCTTC. The variable domain in full, with the rest retrieved from reference TRBV18 and TRBJ2-1, is NAGVMQNPRHLVRRRGQEARLRCSPMKGHSHVYWYRQLPEEGLKFMVYLQKENIIDESGMPKERFSAEFPKEGPSILRIQQVVRGDSAAYFCASSPRTSGRSEQFFGPGTRLTVL.

The rearrangement links TRBV5-1 to TRBJ2-5, with 12 bases fitting TRBD2. Looked up from germline, CDR1 is SGHRS and CDR2 is YFSETQ. The CDR3 contains 16 residues. V lost 4 bases to trimming and J lost 2 bases; unmatched junction nucleotides: 6. The CDR3 spells CASSSGTSGLQETQYF. DNA for the CDR3: TGCGCCAGCAGCAGCGGGACTAGCGGGCTTCAAGAGACCCAGTACTTC. The full variable domain, in which reference TRBV5-1 and TRBJ2-5 provide the parts outside the CDR3, is KAGVTQTPRYLIKTRGQQVTLSCSPISGHRSVSWYQQTPGQGLQFLFEYFSETQRNKGNFPGRFSGRQFSNSRSEMNVSTLELGDSALYLCASSSGTSGLQETQYFGPGTRLLVL.

The chain carries TRBV5-1 and TRBJ2-7; weak D call: TRBD1 (5 bases). The CDR3 length is 14 residues. Trimming cost V 0 bases and J 0 bases, with 7 bases left between them. Germline CDR1 reads SGHRS; CDR2 reads YFSETQ. The CDR3 DNA reads TGCGCCAGCAGCTTGGGGGGCAGCTCCTACGAGCAGTACTTC. Translated, it gives CASSLGGSSYEQYF.

The chain employs TRBV4-1 and TRBJ1-1; TRBD1 matches at 8 bases. CDR3 length equals 15 residues. After removal of 4 bases from V and 5 bases from J, the junction contained 9 bases not matched to a gene. CDR1 and CDR2 (germline): MGHRA, YSYEKL. CDR3 DNA: TGCGCCAGCAGCCCCGCCGCCCAGGGGGCGACTGAAGCTTTCTTT. Its protein is CASSPAAQGATEAFF.

The chain carries TRBV2 and TRBJ1-1; possibly TRBD1 for D (5 bases). The germline CDR1 and CDR2 sequences are SNHLY and FYNNEI. V lost 7 bases, J lost 5 bases, and 17 bases lay in between. CDR3 length: 14 amino acids. The CDR3 DNA reads TGTGCCAGCATGGGGGGGGAAGTCTGGACTGAAGCTTTCTTT. It codes for CASMGGEVWTEAFF.

Comment on this clone: The CDR3 end shows no conserved phenylalanine or tryptophan, and so a read error is likely. The chain uses TRBV6-4 and TRBJ2-2, with D maybe TRBD2 (5 bases). The V end lost 3 bases, the J end lost 2 bases, and 10 bases lay between the germline ends. Germline-derived CDR1 and CDR2 are MRHNA and SNTAGT. This CDR3 is built from 15 residues. The chain's CDR3 is CASSEASGNTGELFL. The CDR3 DNA reads TGTGCCAGCAGTGAAGCAAGCGGAAACACCGGGGAGCTGTTTCTT.

The chain is built from TRBV5-1 and TRBJ1-1; tentatively, D is TRBD1 (6 bases). Germline CDR1 and CDR2: SGHRS and YFSETQ. The germline V and J ends were trimmed by 4 bases and 7 bases, with 20 bases remaining between them. There are 15 residues in the CDR3. CDR3 residues: CASSAQPGVPYEAFF. DNA of the CDR3: TGCGCCAGCAGCGCCCAACCAGGGGTCCCTTATGAAGCTTTCTTT.

The CDR3 bases are TGTGCCAGCAGCCCAAGCCGGGCGGGGTCTAGCACAGATACGCAGTATTTT. Amino acids: CASSPSRAGSSTDTQYF. This chain uses TRBV4-2 with TRBJ2-3, with D maybe TRBD2 (6 bases). V gave up 4 bases and J gave up 0 bases, with 17 bases separating them. The V gene's germline CDR1 is LGHNA and CDR2 YNFKEQ. The CDR3 is made up of 17 amino acids.

This clone came up a few times. The chain links TRBV4-2 to TRBJ2-7, with 9 bases that match TRBD1. The CDR3 is 14 amino acids. CDR1 is LGHNA, CDR2 YNFKEQ, per germline. V lost 4 bases, J lost 5 bases, and 6 bases stayed unmatched. The CDR3 reads CASSRPGQGNEQYF. The CDR3, as DNA: TGTGCCAGCAGCCGGCCGGGACAGGGAAACGAGCAGTACTTC.

The chain is built from TRBV11-3 and TRBJ2-2, with 8 bases aligning to TRBD2. J gave up 6 bases and V 1 base, and 19 bases lay outside the gene matches. The CDR3 has 20 amino acids. Germline CDR1 SGHNT, CDR2 YENEEA. CDR3 sequence (DNA): TGTGCCAGCAGCTTAGCCCCCCCCGAGATAGCGGGGAAAAGGGCCGGGGAGCTGTTTTTT. Its translation is CASSLAPPEIAGKRAGELFF.

The chain links TRBV5-5 to TRBJ1-2; D not resolved. From germline, CDR1 is SGHKS and CDR2 YYEKEE (reference sequence). The CDR3 runs 14 residues. V was cut by 1 base and J by 6 bases, with 13 bases left in between. CDR3 amino acids: CASSLLPTRDGYTF. Here the CDR3 DNA reads TGTGCCAGCAGCTTGCTACCGACGCGGGATGGCTACACCTTC.